This TCR beta chain was profiled in a study of cytomegalovirus exposure and HLA in healthy donors. Study background: From HLA-typed donors, an early data release held tens of millions of unique TCRs.

In the case of this clone: Its antigen is not known.

Whole-study results and caveats: In a later analysis, TCR beta V- and J-gene trimming showed a link to a missense DCLRE1C variant. In a later analysis, several top co-occurrence clusters appeared linked to parvovirus B19, influenza, CMV and Epstein-Barr virus.

The PCR contained 60 Vbeta and 13 Jbeta primers. The assay was immunoSEQ multiplex PCR, and TCRdb's table has in-frame clones only and misses some. This sample yields some 150,000 clones, of which roughly 85% are seen a single time; about 1.3% belongs to the top ten. The CDR3 is 13 residues long. Germline V gene sequence: CDR1 SGHVS, CDR2 FQNEAQ. Trimming removed 5 bases at V and 4 bases at J, with 10 bases between. This clonotype was sampled from a woman aged 45-60 years in good health and CMV-seronegative. The specimen sequenced was PBMCs. V gene TRBV7-8 combines with J gene TRBJ2-3; possible D gene TRBD1, 6 bases. CDR3 residues: CASSRQASDTQYF. CDR3 in DNA: TGTGCCAGCAGCCGACAGGCGTCAGATACGCAGTATTTT. Variable domain in full (rest from reference TRBV7-8 and TRBJ2-3): GAGVSQSPRYKVAKRGQDVALRCDPISGHVSLFWYQQALGQGPEFLTYFQNEAQLDKSGLPSDRFFAERPEGSVSTLKIQRTQQEDSAVYLCASSRQASDTQYFGPGTRLTVL.